This T cell receptor (beta chain) is from a study of cytomegalovirus exposure and HLA in healthy donors. At the level of the study: Approximately 170 million T cells yielded 90 million to 130 million unique TCR beta sequences in earlier analysis.

PCR employed 60 Vbeta and 13 Jbeta primers. Sequencing was performed with immunoSEQ multiplex PCR; in TCRdb, only in-frame clones are kept and a portion is missing. This sample has approximately 130,000 clones; 80% to 90% occur once, and the top ten carry 1.5% to 2%. In germline, CDR1 is SGHNT, CDR2 YENEEA. The CDR3 runs 15 residues. The J segment lost 4 bases and the V segment lost 1 base, leaving 2 bases of the junction unmatched. General observations from the study: Researchers catalogued approximately 160 TCR beta chains as cytomegalovirus-associated.

Details on this clone: What it binds is unknown.

Sequencing was performed on PBMCs. This receptor was obtained from a man aged 35 to 55 in good health and CMV-seronegative. The chain links TRBV11-3 to TRBJ2-1; 9 bases fit TRBD2. The CDR3 loop is CASSLGLAGYNEQFF. The CDR3 DNA sequence: TGTGCCAGCAGCTTAGGCCTAGCGGGGTACAATGAGCAGTTCTTC.